This TCR beta chain derives from a study of CD8 T cells in Susac syndrome. General study points: The study admitted that it had a relatively small number of individuals in its TCR sequencing and HLA analysis.

Remarks on this clonotype: The antigen is unknown.

The V and J ends lost 10 bases and 0 bases, in that order; junction bases with no gene match: 5. This CDR3 is built from 13 residues. Germline V gene data show CDR1 as SNHLY and CDR2 as FYNNEI. Random hexamers served to reverse transcribe about 0.5 to 1 ug RNA. TCR beta CDR3 was amplified by immunoSEQ covering 54 Vbeta and 13 Jbeta. TCRdb reprocessed the immunoSEQ multiplex PCR reads with MiXCR, giving one entry per CDR3 protein. The data show some 170,000 distinct CDR3 sequences, roughly 94% seen once. The CD8+ and CD4+ T cells were isolated magnetically using a negative isolation approach, whereas the TEMRA cells were enriched by FACS.

This chain uses TRBV2 with TRBJ2-5; 7 positions agree with TRBD1. The sequence derives from a human donor with multiple sclerosis. The sample consisted of CD4+ T cells from PBMCs. The CDR3 region has the DNA TGTGCCATTCCCCAGGGGGACCAAGAGACCCAGTACTTC. This translates into CAIPQGDQETQYF.